What follows are 17 T cell receptor beta chains derived from one specimen sequenced in a study of response to subunit inactivated influenza vaccine. TCRdb re-called the RT-PCR reads through MiXCR, storing one row per CDR3 protein. Here the sample spans a few hundred thousand distinct CDR3 sequences, 12% to 15% being singletons. The input for sequencing was PBMCs from blood, taken approximately 13 days after vaccination. Receptor source: a man over 45 who received an inactivated influenza vaccine.

There are a few counts of this clonotype. The chain combines TRBV19 with TRBJ1-2, with TRBD1 matching 9 bases. Unmatched junction bases numbered 13, after V lost 6 bases and J lost 2 bases. The CDR3 extends over 17 amino acids. Germline V gene data show CDR1 as LNHDA and CDR2 as SQIVND (reference sequence). The DNA for the CDR3 is TGTGCCAGTAGACCGGGACAGGGAGGTGGTGTAAACTATGGCTACACCTTC. As protein: CASRPGQGGGVNYGYTF.

This clonotype was counted only a few times. The genes are TRBV5-6 and TRBJ2-3; TRBD1 agrees at 7 bases. Germline trimming cut 2 bases from V and 4 bases from J; bases unmatched to any gene: 4. CDR1 is SGHDT and CDR2 is YYEEEE in the germline V gene. The CDR3 is 14 residues long. The DNA of the CDR3 is TGTGCCAGCAGCTTAGGGACAGAATCAGATACGCAGTATTTT. This sequence encodes CASSLGTESDTQYF. Variable domain in full (rest from reference TRBV5-6 and TRBJ2-3): DAGVTQSPTHLIKTRGQQVTLRCSPKSGHDTVSWYQQALGQGPQFIFQYYEEEERQRGNFPDRFSGHQFPNYSSELNVNALLLGDSALYLCASSLGTESDTQYFGPGTRLTVL.

The chain combines TRBV12-3 or TRBV12-4 with TRBJ2-1, with a tentative D call TRBD1 (6 bases). Deletions cut 3 bases from V and 0 bases from J, with 18 bases between. The CDR3 is 18 amino acids. This CDR3 reads CASSLLSGGAGSYNEQFF. The CDR3 DNA follows: TGTGCCAGCAGTTTGCTTTCTGGGGGCGCGGGCTCCTACAATGAGCAGTTCTTC.

The rearrangement links TRBV20-1 to TRBJ2-7; 7 nucleotides align to TRBD2. The CDR3 spans 16 residues. Germline CDR1 DFQATT, CDR2 SNEGSKA (reference sequence). V dropped 1 base and J dropped 6; count of bases not matched to a gene: 15. The CDR3 reads CSARGHMAGERGEQYF. The CDR3 DNA follows: TGCAGTGCTAGAGGTCACATGGCGGGAGAACGCGGCGAGCAGTACTTC.

As DNA, the CDR3 is TGTGCCAGCAGTAGACAGGGAGCTGGAAACACCATATATTTT. Protein product: CASSRQGAGNTIYF. The J gene is TRBJ1-3, the V gene TRBV12-3 or TRBV12-4, with 7 bases fitting TRBD1. V shed 5 bases and J 2 bases; nucleotides not matched to a gene: 3. The CDR3 length is 14 residues.

This chain connects TRBV4-3 to TRBJ1-2; 9 nucleotides line up with TRBD1. Germline V gene data show CDR1 as LGHNA and CDR2 as YSLEER. The CDR3 is made up of 15 amino acids. With 1 base clipped from V and 6 bases from J, the junction kept 6 bases outside the gene matches. This CDR3 reads CASSQAPTGGDGYTF. The CDR3 nucleotides read TGCGCCAGCAGCCAAGCTCCCACAGGGGGCGATGGCTACACCTTC.

This clonotype was seen many times. This chain connects TRBV24-1 to TRBJ1-1; 12 bases agree with TRBD1. V lost 5 bases to trimming and J lost 1 base; unmatched junction nucleotides: 7. The CDR3 consists of 17 residues. Germline loops: CDR1 KGHDR, CDR2 SFDVKD. CDR3 protein: CATSAGDRGRKNTEAFF. CDR3 nucleotides: TGTGCCACCAGTGCCGGGGACAGGGGGCGAAAGAACACTGAAGCTTTCTTT.

This clonotype was detected a few times. The J gene is TRBJ1-5, the V gene TRBV5-6, with D tentatively TRBD1 (5 bases). The CDR3 is 15 amino acids. Germline-derived CDR1 and CDR2 are SGHDT and YYEEEE. The ends were cut back, 5 bases at V and 2 bases at J, with 14 bases in the middle. CDR3 sequence reads: CASSMGGFGNQPQHF. For the CDR3, the DNA is TGTGCCAGCAGTATGGGGGGTTTCGGCAATCAGCCCCAGCATTTT.

This clonotype was seen many times. The chain is built from TRBV12-3 or TRBV12-4 and TRBJ2-3, with 9 nucleotides matching TRBD1. Trimming took 6 bases from V and 2 from J; bases not matched to a gene: 6. CDR3 length: 15 residues. The CDR3 DNA sequence: TGTGCCAGCAGCCCCGGGACAGGGCCCACAGATACGCAGTATTTT. Its protein product is CASSPGTGPTDTQYF.

The chain is built from TRBV5-1 and TRBJ2-3, with TRBD1 matching over 7 bases. V shed 4 bases and J 0 bases; nucleotides not matched to a gene: 5. CDR3 length: 15 residues. CDR1 SGHRS and CDR2 YFSETQ come from the germline V gene. For the CDR3, the DNA is TGCGCCAGCAGCAACGACAGGGTTAGCACAGATACGCAGTATTTT. Translation gives CASSNDRVSTDTQYF.

This clonotype has ten or more counts. This sequence joins TRBV7-8 and TRBJ2-2; D is unclear. This CDR3 contains 13 residues. The germline V gene encodes CDR1 SGHVS and CDR2 FQNEAQ. Trimming cost V 0 bases and J 3 bases, with 2 bases left between them. The CDR3 nucleotides are TGTGCCAGCAGCTTAGCGCACACCGGGGAGCTGTTTTTT. Translation gives CASSLAHTGELFF.

This clonotype was seen a few times. The chain recombines TRBV10-2 with TRBJ1-1; D not certain. CDR3 length: 20 amino acids. The V end was cut by 6 bases, the J end by 2 bases, with 31 bases between. Germline V gene sequence: CDR1 WSHSY, CDR2 SAAADI. The CDR3 loop reads CASSRRALEGGPQTNTEAFF. CDR3 DNA sequence: TGCGCCAGCAGCCGTAGGGCTCTTGAGGGTGGTCCACAAACAAACACTGAAGCTTTCTTT.

This clonotype was recorded many times. The V and J genes are TRBV4-3 and TRBJ2-3, with 9 nucleotides matching TRBD2. V dropped 0 bases and J dropped 4; count of bases not matched to a gene: 5. This CDR3 spans 16 amino acids. From germline, CDR1 is LGHNA and CDR2 YSLEER. The DNA for the CDR3 is TGCGCCAGCAGCCAAGATTTGCGGGGGGGATCAGATACGCAGTATTTT. Translation: CASSQDLRGGSDTQYF.

This clonotype was counted between two and nine times. This sequence joins TRBV20-1 and TRBJ2-4, with D unresolved. CDR3 length: 15 amino acids. Germline CDR1 is DFQATT and CDR2 is SNEGSKA (reference sequence). The V gene lost 0 bases and the J gene lost 3 bases, with 12 bases spanning the gap. Here the CDR3 reads CSARDMEWGKNIQYF. DNA of the CDR3: TGCAGTGCTAGAGATATGGAGTGGGGCAAAAACATTCAGTACTTC.

The chain recombines TRBV7-8 with TRBJ2-7; maybe TRBD2 (6 bases). CDR1 is SGHVS and CDR2 is FQNEAQ in the germline V gene. V lost 5 bases to trimming and J lost 3 bases, with 17 bases between them. This CDR3 spans 15 amino acids. CDR3 residues: CASSHRLVPSYEQYF. The CDR3 nucleotides read TGTGCCAGCAGCCACAGACTAGTCCCCAGCTACGAGCAGTACTTC.

In this sample, this clonotype turned up many times. The V gene is TRBV6-1, the J gene TRBJ2-1, with 10 bases identical to TRBD1. CDR3 length: 15 residues. Germline CDR1 reads MNHNS; CDR2 reads SASEGT. V was clipped by 6 bases and J by 5 bases; unmatched bases: 7. The CDR3 loop is CASRTGQGSNNEQFF. In DNA, the CDR3 is TGTGCCAGCAGGACGGGACAGGGGAGCAACAATGAGCAGTTCTTC.

This clonotype was detected once. J is TRBJ2-1 and V is TRBV12-3 or TRBV12-4; 10 nucleotides align to TRBD2. V lost 7 bases, J lost 7 bases, and 4 bases stayed unmatched. The CDR3 covers 13 residues. DNA of the CDR3: TGTGCCAGCAAAGCGGGAGGGCGGAATGAGCAGTTCTTC. Translated: CASKAGGRNEQFF.